This TCR beta chain was sequenced for a study of T-cell reconstitution after alpha-beta-depleted transplantation in children. General observations from the study: T-cell counts and diversity at one year post-transplant came mainly from newly produced T cells. For some patients, TCRbeta diversity was high at day 60 because of recipient T cells and thymic progenitors that survived. Reportedly, only several hundred clones from non-depleted graft cells drove alpha-beta T-cell counts at about two months.

A remark on this clonotype: Its matching antigen is unknown.

Unique molecular identifiers featured in how the TCRbeta library was prepared. TCRdb processed the PCR reads anew with MiXCR; each CDR3 protein has one entry. This sample carries about 540,000 distinct CDR3 sequences, 25% to 30% of them seen once, and the ten largest clones take approximately 39%. The receptor's source is a boy under two years old with Wiskott-Aldrich syndrome, due to receive a stem cell transplant. The specimen was PBMCs, collected before TCRalphabeta/CD19-depleted stem cell transplant.

In DNA form, the CDR3 reads TGTGCCAGCTCACCACCGGAAGGAGACACAACCTTC. It specifies CASSPPEGDTTF. This rearrangement joins TRBV18 to TRBJ1-2; the D is unclear. The germline V gene has CDR1 KGHSH and CDR2 LQKENI. This CDR3 spans 12 amino acids. The V end was cut by 0 bases, the J end by 14 bases, with 13 bases between.